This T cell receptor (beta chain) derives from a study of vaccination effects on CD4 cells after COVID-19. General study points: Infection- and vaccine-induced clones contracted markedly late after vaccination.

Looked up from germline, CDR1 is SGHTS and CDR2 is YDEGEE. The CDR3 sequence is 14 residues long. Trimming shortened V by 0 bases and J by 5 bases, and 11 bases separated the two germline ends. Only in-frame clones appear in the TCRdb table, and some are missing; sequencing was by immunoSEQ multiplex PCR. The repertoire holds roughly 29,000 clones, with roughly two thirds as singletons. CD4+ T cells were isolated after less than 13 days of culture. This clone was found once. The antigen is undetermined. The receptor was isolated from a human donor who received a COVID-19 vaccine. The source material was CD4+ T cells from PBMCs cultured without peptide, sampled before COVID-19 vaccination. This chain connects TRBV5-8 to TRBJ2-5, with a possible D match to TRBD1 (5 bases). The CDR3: CASSLGQFGETQYF. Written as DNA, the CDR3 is TGTGCCAGCAGCTTGGGACAGTTCGGGGAGACCCAGTACTTC.